This T cell receptor beta chain originates from a study of blood T cell repertoires in COVID-19. Across the whole study: T cells, B-cell-depleted T cells, or PBMCs supplied cDNA or gDNA.

Comments on this clone: Additional DNA sequences in this sample encode the identical CDR3.

Here immunoSEQ multiplex PCR was the method, and the copy in TCRdb shows in-frame clones only, minus some. Among about 150,000 clones listed, roughly nine tenths were seen once. The germline V gene has CDR1 SEHNR and CDR2 FQNEAQ (reference sequence). The trim removed 5 bases at V and 0 bases at J, leaving 3 bases unmatched. The CDR3 runs 14 residues. The rearrangement joins TRBV7-9 to TRBJ1-1; 7 bases agree with TRBD1. The TCR comes from a woman aged 70-85 years with acute or convalescent COVID-19. Sequencing was carried out using peripheral blood. Here the CDR3 reads CASSLGTVNTEAFF. As DNA, the CDR3 is TGTGCCAGCAGCCTTGGGACAGTGAACACTGAAGCTTTCTTT.